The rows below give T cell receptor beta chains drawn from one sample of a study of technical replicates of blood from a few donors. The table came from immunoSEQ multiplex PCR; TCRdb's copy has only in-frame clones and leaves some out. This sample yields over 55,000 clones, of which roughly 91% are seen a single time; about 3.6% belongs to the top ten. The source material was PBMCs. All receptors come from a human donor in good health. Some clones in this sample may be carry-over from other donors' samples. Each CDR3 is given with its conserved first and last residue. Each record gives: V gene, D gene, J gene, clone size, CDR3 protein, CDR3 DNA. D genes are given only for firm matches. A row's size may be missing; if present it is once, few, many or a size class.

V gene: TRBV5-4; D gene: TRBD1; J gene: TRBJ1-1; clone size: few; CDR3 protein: CASRNQGGEEAFF; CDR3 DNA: TGTGCCAGCAGAAACCAGGGGGGCGAGGAAGCTTTCTTT
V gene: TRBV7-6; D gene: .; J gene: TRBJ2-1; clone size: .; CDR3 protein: CASSLDPAANEQFF; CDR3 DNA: TGTGCCAGCAGCTTAGACCCAGCGGCCAATGAGCAGTTCTTC
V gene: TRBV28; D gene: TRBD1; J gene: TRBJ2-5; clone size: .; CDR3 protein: CASSPTRTGGKETQYF; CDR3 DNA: TGTGCCAGCAGTCCGACCAGGACAGGGGGTAAAGAGACCCAGTACTTC
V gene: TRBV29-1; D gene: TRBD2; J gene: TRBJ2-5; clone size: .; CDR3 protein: CSVEDPTSGGAQETQYF; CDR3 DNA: TGCAGCGTTGAAGATCCAACTAGCGGGGGGGCCCAAGAGACCCAGTACTTC
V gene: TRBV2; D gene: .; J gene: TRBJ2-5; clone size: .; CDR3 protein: CASSVIGIDQETQYF; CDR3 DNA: TGTGCCAGCAGTGTGATCGGGATTGACCAAGAGACCCAGTACTTC
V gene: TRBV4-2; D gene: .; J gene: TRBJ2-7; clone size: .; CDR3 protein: CASSQEVRGGYEQYF; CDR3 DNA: TGTGCCAGCAGCCAAGAGGTGAGAGGGGGCTACGAGCAGTACTTC
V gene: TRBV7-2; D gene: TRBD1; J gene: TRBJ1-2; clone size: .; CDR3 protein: CASSSRTGGRLANYGYTF; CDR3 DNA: TGTGCCAGCAGCTCCCGGACAGGGGGCCGGTTAGCTAACTATGGCTACACCTTC
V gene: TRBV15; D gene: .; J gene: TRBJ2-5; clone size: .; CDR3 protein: CATSRDFNQETQYF; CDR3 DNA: TGTGCCACCAGCAGAGATTTCAACCAAGAGACCCAGTACTTC
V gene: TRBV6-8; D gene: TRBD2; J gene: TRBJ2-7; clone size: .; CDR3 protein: CASSYSVASGRLWYEQYF; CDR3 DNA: TGTGCCAGCAGTTACTCGGTTGCTAGCGGGAGACTCTGGTACGAGCAGTACTTC
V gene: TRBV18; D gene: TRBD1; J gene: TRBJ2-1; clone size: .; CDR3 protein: CASSPQGQGRHEQFF; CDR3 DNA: TGTGCCAGCTCACCACAGGGACAGGGGAGACATGAGCAGTTCTTC
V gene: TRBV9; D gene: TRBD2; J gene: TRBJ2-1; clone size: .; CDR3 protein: CASSLPGLADNEQFF; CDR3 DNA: TGTGCCAGCAGCCTTCCGGGACTAGCGGACAATGAGCAGTTCTTC
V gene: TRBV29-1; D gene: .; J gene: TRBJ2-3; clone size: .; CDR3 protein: CSAATLELGTDTQYF; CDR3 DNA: TGCAGCGCCGCGACCCTGGAGCTTGGCACAGATACGCAGTATTTT
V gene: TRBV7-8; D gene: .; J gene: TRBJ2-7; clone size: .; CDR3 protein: CASSPGGTANEQYF; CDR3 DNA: TGTGCCAGCAGCCCAGGGGGGACAGCTAACGAGCAGTACTTC
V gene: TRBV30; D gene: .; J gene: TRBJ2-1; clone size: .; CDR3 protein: CAWSEGDEQFF; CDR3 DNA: TGTGCCTGGAGTGAGGGAGACGAGCAGTTCTTC
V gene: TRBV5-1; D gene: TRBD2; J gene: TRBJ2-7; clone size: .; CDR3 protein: CASSFSPSGGPYEQYF; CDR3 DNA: TGCGCCAGCAGCTTCAGTCCTAGCGGGGGACCCTACGAGCAGTACTTC
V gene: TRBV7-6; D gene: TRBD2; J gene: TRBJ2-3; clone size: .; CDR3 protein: CASSLAPTSGIGDTQYF; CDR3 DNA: TGTGCCAGCAGCTTGGCCCCGACTAGCGGGATTGGAGATACGCAGTATTTT
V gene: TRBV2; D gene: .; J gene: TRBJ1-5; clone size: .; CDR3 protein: CASSYTPGDRGNQPQHF; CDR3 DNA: TGTGCCAGCAGTTATACCCCAGGGGACCGAGGCAATCAGCCCCAGCATTTT
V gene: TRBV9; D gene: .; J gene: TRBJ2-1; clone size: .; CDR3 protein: CASSVGRLDGSSYNEQFF; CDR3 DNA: TGTGCCAGCAGCGTAGGTCGATTGGACGGGAGCTCCTACAATGAGCAGTTCTTC
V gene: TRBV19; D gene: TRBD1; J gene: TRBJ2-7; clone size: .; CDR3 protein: CASSTGQGAGEQYF; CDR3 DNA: TGTGCCAGTAGTACGGGACAGGGGGCCGGCGAGCAGTACTTC
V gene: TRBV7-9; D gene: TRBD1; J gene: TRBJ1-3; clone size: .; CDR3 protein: CASSLGTGDTGNTIYF; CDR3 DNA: TGTGCCAGCAGCTTGGGGACAGGGGACACTGGAAACACCATATATTTT
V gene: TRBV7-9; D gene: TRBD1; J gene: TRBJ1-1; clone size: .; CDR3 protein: CASTRQGQGGTEAFF; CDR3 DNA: TGTGCCAGCACCAGACAGGGACAGGGCGGGACTGAAGCTTTCTTT
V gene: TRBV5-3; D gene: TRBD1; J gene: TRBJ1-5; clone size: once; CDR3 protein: CARSYIDRDNQPQHF; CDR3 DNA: TGTGCCAGAAGCTACATCGACAGGGACAATCAGCCCCAGCATTTT
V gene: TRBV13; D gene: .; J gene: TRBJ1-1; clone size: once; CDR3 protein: CASSPGGARYTEAFF; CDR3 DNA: TGTGCCAGCAGCCCCGGGGGGGCTCGGTACACTGAAGCTTTCTTT
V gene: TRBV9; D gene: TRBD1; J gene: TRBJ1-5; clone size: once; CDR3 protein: CASSVVGQGSNQPQHF; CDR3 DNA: TGTGCCAGCAGCGTAGTGGGACAGGGGAGCAATCAGCCCCAGCATTTT
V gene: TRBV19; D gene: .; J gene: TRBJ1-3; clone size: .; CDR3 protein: CASSTTSSGNTIYF; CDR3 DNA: TGTGCCAGTAGTACGACAAGCTCTGGAAACACCATATATTTT
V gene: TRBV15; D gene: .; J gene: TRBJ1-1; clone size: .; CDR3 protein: CATSKEPGAWDTEAFF; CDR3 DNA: TGTGCCACCAGCAAAGAACCAGGGGCCTGGGACACTGAAGCTTTCTTT
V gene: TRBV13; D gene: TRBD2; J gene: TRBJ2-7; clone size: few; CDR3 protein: CASIRAGGPNEQYF; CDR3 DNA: TGTGCCAGCATCAGAGCGGGAGGGCCGAACGAGCAGTACTTC
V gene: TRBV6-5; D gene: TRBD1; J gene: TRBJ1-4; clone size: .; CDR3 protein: CASSYPRGLNEKLFF; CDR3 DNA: TGTGCCAGCAGTTACCCCAGGGGGCTGAATGAAAAACTGTTTTTT
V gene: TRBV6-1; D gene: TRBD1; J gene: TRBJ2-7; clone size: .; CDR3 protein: CASRTGQGSEQYF; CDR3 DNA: TGTGCCAGCAGGACGGGACAGGGGTCCGAGCAGTACTTC
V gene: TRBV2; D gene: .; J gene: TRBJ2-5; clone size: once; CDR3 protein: CASSALTSGTQYF; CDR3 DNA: TGTGCCAGCAGTGCTCTTACCTCGGGGACCCAGTACTTC
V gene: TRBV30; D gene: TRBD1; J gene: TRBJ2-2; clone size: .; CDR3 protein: CAWTLGQYTGELFF; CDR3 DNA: TGTGCCTGGACCTTGGGACAGTACACCGGGGAGCTGTTTTTT
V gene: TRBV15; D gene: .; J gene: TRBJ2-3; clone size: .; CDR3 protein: CATSRDVRDTQYF; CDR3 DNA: TGTGCCACCAGCAGAGATGTCCGGGATACGCAGTATTTT
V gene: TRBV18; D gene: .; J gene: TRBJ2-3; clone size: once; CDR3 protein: CASSGGGTDTQYF; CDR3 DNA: TGTGCCAGCTCAGGGGGCGGCACAGATACGCAGTATTTT
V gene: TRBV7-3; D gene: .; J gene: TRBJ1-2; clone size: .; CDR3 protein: CASSPGEPATNYGYTF; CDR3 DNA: TGTGCCAGCAGCCCCGGGGAGCCAGCTACTAACTATGGCTACACCTTC
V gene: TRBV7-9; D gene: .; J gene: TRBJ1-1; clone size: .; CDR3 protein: CASSVPGQNTEAFF; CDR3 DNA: TGTGCCAGCAGCGTTCCGGGACAGAACACTGAAGCTTTCTTT
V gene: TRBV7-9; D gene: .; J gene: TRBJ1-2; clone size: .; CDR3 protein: CASSSQGVTGYTF; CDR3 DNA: TGTGCCAGCAGCTCGCAAGGGGTTACTGGCTACACCTTC
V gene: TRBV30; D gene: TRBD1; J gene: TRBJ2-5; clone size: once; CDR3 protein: CAWSPGQGNPMETQYF; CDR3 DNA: TGTGCCTGGAGTCCCGGACAGGGAAACCCAATGGAGACCCAGTACTTC
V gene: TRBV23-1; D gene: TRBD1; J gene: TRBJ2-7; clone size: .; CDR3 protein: CASVYRDRAYEQYF; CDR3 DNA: TGCGCCAGCGTATACCGGGACAGGGCCTACGAGCAGTACTTC
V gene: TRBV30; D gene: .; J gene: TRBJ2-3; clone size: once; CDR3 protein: CAWSDGLDTVTQYF; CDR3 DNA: TGTGCCTGGAGTGACGGCCTCGATACAGTTACGCAGTATTTT
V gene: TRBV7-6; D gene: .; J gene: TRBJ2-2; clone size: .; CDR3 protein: CASSSGFVGGGELFF; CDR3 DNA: TGTGCCAGCAGCTCGGGATTCGTGGGTGGTGGGGAGCTGTTTTTT
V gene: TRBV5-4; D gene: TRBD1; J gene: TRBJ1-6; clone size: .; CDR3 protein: CASSLAGGHNSPLHF; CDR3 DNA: TGTGCCAGCAGCTTGGCAGGGGGCCATAATTCACCCCTCCACTTT
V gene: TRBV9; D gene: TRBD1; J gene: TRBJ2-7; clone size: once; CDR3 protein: CASSVGTGGFNFYEQYF; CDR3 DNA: TGTGCCAGCAGCGTAGGGACAGGGGGATTTAATTTCTACGAGCAGTACTTC
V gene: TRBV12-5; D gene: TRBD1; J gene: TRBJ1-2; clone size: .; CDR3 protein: CASGLLPTDRLYGYTF; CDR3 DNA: TGTGCTAGTGGTTTGCTACCAACGGACAGGCTTTATGGCTACACCTTC
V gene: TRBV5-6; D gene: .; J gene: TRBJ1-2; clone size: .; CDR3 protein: CASSPQYTGLNYGYTF; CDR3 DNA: TGTGCCAGCAGCCCACAGTACACAGGCCTTAACTATGGCTACACCTTC
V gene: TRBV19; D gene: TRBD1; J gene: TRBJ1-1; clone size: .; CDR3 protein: CASSIDEGADTEAFF; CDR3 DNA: TGTGCCAGTAGTATAGACGAGGGGGCAGACACTGAAGCTTTCTTT
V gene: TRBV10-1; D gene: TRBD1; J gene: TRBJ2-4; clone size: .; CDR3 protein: CASSESRGSGDPKNIQYF; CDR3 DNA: TGCGCCAGCAGTGAGTCCAGGGGGTCAGGAGACCCAAAAAACATTCAGTACTTC
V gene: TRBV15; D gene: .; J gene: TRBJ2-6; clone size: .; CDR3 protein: CATSRDSGSGANVLTF; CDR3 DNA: TGTGCCACCAGCAGAGATTCCGGCTCTGGGGCCAACGTCCTGACTTTC
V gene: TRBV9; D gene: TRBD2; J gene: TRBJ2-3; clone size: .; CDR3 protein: CASSLGLAGVTSTDTQYF; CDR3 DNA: TGTGCCAGCAGCTTGGGACTAGCGGGGGTCACTAGCACAGATACGCAGTATTTT
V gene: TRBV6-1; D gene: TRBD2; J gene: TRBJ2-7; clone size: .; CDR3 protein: CASRAWTSGSDEQYF; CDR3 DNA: TGTGCCAGCAGGGCCTGGACTAGCGGGAGTGACGAGCAGTACTTC
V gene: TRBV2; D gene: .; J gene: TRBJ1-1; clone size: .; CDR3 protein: CASRGRGNTEAFF; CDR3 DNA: TGTGCCAGCAGGGGGCGAGGGAACACTGAAGCTTTCTTT
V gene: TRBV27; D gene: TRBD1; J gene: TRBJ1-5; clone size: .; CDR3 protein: CASSLTGGGQPQHF; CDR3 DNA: TGTGCCAGCAGTTTGACAGGGGGTGGTCAGCCCCAGCATTTT
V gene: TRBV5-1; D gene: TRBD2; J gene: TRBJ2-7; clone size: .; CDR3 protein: CASRRSTSGVYEQYF; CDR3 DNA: TGCGCCAGCAGGCGATCGACTAGCGGGGTCTACGAGCAGTACTTC
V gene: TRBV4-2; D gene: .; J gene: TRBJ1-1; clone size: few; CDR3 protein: CASSQASGGRVNTEAFF; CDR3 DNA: TGTGCCAGCAGCCAGGCCAGTGGGGGCAGGGTAAACACTGAAGCTTTCTTT
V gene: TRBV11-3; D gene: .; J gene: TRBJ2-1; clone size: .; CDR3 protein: CASSLDSGDEQFF; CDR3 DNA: TGTGCCAGCAGCTTAGATTCGGGGGATGAGCAGTTCTTC
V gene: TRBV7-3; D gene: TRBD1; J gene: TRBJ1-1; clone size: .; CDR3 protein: CASSVTGGRNTEAFF; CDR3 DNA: TGTGCCAGCAGCGTAACAGGGGGCCGGAACACTGAAGCTTTCTTT